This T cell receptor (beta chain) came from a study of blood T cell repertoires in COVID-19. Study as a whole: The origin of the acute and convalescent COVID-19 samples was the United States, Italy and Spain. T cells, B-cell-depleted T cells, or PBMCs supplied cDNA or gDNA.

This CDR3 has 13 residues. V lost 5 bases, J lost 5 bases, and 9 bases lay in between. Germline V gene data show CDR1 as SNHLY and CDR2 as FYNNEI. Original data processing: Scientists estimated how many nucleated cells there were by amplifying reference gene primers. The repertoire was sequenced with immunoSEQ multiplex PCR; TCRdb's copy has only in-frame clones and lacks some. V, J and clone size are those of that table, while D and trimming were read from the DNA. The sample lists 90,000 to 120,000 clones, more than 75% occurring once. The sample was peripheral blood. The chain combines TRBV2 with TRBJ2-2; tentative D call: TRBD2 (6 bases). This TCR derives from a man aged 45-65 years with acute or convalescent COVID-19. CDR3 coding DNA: TGTGCCAGCAGTCCCCGGGGGACCGGGGAGCTGTTTTTT. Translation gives CASSPRGTGELFF.